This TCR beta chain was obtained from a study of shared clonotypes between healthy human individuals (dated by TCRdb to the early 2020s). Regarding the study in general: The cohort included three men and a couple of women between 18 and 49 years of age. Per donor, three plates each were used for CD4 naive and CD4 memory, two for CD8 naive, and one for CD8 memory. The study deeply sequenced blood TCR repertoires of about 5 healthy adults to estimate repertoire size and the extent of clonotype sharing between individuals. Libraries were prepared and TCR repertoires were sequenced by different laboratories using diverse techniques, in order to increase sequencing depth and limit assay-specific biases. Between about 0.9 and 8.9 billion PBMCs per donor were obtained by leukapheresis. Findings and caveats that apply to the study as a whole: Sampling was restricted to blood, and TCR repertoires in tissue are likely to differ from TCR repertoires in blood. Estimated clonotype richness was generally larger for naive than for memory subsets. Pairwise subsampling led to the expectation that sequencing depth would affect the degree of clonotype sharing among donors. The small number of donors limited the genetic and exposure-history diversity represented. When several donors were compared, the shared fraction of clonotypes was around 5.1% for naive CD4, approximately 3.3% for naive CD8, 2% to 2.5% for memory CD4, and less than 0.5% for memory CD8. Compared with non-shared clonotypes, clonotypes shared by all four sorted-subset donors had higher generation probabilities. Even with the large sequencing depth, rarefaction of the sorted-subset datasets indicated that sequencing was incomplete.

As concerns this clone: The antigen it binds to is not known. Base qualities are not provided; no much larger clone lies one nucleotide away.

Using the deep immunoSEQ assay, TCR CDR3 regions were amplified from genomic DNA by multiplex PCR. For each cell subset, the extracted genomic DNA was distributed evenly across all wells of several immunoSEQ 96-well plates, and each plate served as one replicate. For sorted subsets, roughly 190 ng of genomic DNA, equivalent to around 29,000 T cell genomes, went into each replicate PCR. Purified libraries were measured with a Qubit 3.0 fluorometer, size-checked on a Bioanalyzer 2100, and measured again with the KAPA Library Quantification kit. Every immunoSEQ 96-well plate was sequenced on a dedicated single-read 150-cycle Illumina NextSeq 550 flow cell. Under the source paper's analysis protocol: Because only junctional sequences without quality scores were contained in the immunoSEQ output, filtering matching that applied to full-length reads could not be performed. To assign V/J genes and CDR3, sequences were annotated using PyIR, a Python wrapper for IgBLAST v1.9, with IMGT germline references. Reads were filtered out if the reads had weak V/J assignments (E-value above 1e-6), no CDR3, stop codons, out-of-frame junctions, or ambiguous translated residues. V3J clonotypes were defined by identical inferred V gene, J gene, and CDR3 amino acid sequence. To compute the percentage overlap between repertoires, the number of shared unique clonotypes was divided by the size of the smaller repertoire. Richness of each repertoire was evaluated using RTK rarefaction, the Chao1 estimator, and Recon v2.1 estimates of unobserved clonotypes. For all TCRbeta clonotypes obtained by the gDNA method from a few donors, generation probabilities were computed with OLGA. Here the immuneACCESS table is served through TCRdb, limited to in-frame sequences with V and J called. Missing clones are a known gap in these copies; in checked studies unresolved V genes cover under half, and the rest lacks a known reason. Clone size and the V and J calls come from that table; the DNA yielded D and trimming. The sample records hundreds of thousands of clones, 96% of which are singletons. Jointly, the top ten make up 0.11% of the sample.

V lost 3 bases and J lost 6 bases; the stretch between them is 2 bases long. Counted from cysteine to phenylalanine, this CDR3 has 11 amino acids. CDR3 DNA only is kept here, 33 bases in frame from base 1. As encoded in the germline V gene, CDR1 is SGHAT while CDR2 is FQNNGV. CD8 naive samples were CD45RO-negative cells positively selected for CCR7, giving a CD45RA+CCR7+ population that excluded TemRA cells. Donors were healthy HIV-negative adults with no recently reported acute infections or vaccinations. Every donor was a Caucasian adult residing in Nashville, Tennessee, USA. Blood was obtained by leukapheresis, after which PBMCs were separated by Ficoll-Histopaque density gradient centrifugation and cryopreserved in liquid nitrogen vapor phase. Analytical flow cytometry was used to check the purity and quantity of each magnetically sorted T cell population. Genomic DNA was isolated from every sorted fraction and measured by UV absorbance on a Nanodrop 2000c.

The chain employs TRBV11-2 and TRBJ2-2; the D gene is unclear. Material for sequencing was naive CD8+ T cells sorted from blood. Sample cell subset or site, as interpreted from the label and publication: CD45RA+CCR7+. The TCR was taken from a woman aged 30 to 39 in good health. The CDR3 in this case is CASSFAGELFF. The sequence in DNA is TGTGCCAGCAGCTTTGCCGGGGAGCTGTTTTTT.